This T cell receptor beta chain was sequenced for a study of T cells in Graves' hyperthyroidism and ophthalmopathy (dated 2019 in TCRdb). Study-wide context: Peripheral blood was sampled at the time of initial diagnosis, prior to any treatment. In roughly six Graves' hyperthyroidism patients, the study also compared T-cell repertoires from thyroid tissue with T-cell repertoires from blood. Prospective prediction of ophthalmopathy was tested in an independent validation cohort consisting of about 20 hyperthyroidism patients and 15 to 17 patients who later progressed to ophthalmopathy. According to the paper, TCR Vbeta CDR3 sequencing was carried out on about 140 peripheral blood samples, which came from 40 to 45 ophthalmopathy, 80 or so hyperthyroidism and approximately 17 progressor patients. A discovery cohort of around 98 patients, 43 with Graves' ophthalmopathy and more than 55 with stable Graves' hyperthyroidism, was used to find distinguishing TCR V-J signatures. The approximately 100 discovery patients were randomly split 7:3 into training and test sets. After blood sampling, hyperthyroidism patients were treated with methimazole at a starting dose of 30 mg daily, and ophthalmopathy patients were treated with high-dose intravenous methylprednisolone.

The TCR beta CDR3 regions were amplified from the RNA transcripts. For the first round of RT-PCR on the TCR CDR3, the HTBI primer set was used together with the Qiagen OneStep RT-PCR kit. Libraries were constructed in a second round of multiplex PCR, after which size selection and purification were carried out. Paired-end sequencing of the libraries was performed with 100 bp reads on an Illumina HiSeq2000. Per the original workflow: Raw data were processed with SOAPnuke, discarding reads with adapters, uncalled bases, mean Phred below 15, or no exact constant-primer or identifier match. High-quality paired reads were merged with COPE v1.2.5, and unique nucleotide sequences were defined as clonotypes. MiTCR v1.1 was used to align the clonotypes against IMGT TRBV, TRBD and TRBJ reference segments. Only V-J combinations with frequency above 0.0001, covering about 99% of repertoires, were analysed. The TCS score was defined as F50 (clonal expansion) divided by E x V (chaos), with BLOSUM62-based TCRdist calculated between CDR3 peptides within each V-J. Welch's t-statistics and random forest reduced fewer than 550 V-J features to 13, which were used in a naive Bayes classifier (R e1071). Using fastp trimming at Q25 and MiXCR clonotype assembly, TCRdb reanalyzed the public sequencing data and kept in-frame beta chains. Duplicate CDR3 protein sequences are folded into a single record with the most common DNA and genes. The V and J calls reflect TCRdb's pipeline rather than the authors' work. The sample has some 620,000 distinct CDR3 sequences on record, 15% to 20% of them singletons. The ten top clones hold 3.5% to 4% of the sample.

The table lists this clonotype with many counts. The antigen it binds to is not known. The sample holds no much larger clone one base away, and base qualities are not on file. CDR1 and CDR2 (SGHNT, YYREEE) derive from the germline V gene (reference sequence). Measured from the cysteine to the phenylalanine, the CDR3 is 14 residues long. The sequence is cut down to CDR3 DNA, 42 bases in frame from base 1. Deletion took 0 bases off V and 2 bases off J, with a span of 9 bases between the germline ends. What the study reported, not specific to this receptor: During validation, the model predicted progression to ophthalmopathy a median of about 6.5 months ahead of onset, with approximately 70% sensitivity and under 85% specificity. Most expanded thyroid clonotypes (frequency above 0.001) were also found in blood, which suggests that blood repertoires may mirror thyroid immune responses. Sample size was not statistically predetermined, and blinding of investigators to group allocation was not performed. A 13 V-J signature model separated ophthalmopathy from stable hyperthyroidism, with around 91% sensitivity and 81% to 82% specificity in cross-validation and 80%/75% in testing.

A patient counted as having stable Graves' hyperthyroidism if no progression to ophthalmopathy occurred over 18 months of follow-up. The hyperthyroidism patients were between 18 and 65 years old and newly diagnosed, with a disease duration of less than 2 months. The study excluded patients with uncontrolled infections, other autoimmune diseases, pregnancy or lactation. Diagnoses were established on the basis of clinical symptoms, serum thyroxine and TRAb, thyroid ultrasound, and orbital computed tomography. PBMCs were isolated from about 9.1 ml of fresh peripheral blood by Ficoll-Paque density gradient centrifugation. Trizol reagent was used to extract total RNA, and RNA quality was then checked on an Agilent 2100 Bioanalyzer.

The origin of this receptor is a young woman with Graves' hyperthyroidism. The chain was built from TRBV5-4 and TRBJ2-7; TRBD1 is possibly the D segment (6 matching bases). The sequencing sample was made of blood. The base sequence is TGTGCCAGCAGCTTGGGGACAGAGACCTACGAGCAGTACTTC. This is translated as CASSLGTETYEQYF.